This T cell receptor (beta chain) was captured in a study of CD8+CD57+ T cells in acquired aplastic anemia. Study-level background: Across the sorted CD4+ and CD8+ cells, DNA amounts averaged approximately 3.1 ug.

This clonotype showed up just a few times. This CDR3 has 14 residues. V was pared by 8 bases and J by 1 base, with 12 bases between. From germline, CDR1 is SNHLY and CDR2 FYNNEI. Patients selected for sequencing had displayed CD8+CD57+ cell expansion by flow cytometry. The patients all had a severe acquired aplastic anemia diagnosis. Patients had not yet gotten any therapy when their blood was taken for sampling. TCR beta VDJ combinations and CDR3 sequences were profiled from genomic DNA. MiXCR, applied by TCRdb to the reads, yields one record per CDR3 protein. The repertoire holds 150,000 to 200,000 distinct CDR3 sequences, about half seen once, with roughly 1.8% in the top ten.

The rearrangement uses TRBV2 and TRBJ1-5; D gene ambiguous. The source material was sorted CD4+, CD8+, or CD8+CD57+ T cells (not recorded which) from PBMCs. The clonotype comes from a human donor with aplastic anemia. The CDR3 bases are TGTGCCAGCGCGGAGCGAACCAGCAATCAGCCCCAGCATTTT. This translates into CASAERTSNQPQHF.